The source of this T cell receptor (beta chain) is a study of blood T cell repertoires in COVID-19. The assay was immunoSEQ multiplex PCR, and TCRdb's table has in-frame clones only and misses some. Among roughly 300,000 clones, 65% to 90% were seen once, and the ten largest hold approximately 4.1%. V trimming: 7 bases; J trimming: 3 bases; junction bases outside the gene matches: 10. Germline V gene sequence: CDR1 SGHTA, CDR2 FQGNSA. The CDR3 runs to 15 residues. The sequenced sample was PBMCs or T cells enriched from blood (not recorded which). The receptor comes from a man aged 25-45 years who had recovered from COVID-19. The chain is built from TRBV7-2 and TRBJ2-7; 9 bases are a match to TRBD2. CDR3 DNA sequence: TGTGCCAGCACCACGGGGCTAGCGGGATACTACGAGCAGTACTTC. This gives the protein CASTTGLAGYYEQYF.